This T cell receptor (beta chain) appears in the sequencing data of a study of T cells in Graves' hyperthyroidism and ophthalmopathy. Uncontrolled infections, other autoimmune diseases, pregnancy or lactation led to exclusion of patients. What was amplified from RNA transcripts were TCR beta CDR3 regions. RT-PCR in the first round (using the HTBI primer set) targeted the TCR CDR3. TCRdb reprocessed the multiplex PCR reads with MiXCR, giving one entry per CDR3 protein. The sample yields about 840,000 distinct CDR3 sequences, 35% to 45% seen once. CDR1 SGHDT and CDR2 YYEEEE come from the germline V gene. V shed 1 base and J shed 3 bases, with 10 bases lying between them. This CDR3 has 14 residues. There are a few counts of this clonotype. Antigen unknown. Study-wide results and caveats: Ophthalmopathy, as predicted by the model, came a median about seven months after the prediction. A 13 V-J model separated ophthalmopathy from stable hyperthyroidism.

Sequenced input: blood. V is TRBV5-6 and J is TRBJ1-2; no reliable D call. This clonotype was sampled from a man younger than 30 with Graves' hyperthyroidism. The CDR3 region is CASSLSRTDYGYTF. The CDR3 DNA reads as TGTGCCAGCAGCTTGTCCCGGACGGACTATGGCTACACCTTC.